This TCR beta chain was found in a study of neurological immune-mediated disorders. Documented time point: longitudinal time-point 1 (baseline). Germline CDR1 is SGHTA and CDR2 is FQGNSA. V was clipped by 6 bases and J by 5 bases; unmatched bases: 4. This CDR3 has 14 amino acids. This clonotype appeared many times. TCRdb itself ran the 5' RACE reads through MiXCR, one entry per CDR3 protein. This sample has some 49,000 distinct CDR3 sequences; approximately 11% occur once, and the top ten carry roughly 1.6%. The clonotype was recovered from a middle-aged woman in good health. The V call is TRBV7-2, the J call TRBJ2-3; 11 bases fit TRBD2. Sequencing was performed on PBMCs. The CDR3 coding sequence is TGTGCCAGCAGGGTAGCGGGAGGGGTAGATACGCAGTATTTT. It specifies CASRVAGGVDTQYF.